Listed below are T cell receptor beta chains from one sample, sequenced in a study of T cell responses to AZD1222 COVID-19 vaccine. TCRdb's table, derived via immunoSEQ multiplex PCR, lists solely in-frame clones and lacks some. The table records around 130,000 clones, 75% to 90% of them present only once. The sample in question was peripheral blood, obtained on day 0 of AZD1222 vaccination. These TCRs come from an adult in good health. Both conserved end residues are part of each CDR3. The order of the fields is J gene, V gene, D gene, CDR3 protein. D genes are given only for firm matches.

J: TRBJ2-6; V: TRBV6-1; D: NA; CDR3: CASSEDSSGANVLTF
J: TRBJ2-1; V: TRBV15; D: TRBD1; CDR3: CATRQGTINEQFF
J: TRBJ1-2; V: TRBV4-2; D: TRBD1; CDR3: CASSQSDRAVYGYTF
J: TRBJ2-5; V: TRBV24-1; D: NA; CDR3: CATSDPFQETQYF
J: TRBJ2-7; V: TRBV6-5; D: NA; CDR3: CASSRGYEQYF
J: TRBJ1-4; V: TRBV2; D: NA; CDR3: CASSGRPAEKLFF
J: TRBJ1-1; V: TRBV2; D: NA; CDR3: CASSTFDAEAFF
J: TRBJ1-5; V: TRBV19; D: NA; CDR3: CASSILTDSNQPQHF
J: TRBJ1-2; V: TRBV7-9; D: NA; CDR3: CASSLEGGNYGYTF
J: TRBJ1-2; V: TRBV3-1/TRBV3-2; D: NA; CDR3: CASSQGTGTHGYTF
J: TRBJ1-1; V: TRBV6-5; D: NA; CDR3: CASSYSSRNTEAFF
J: TRBJ2-7; V: TRBV11-2; D: NA; CDR3: CASSVQGGSYEQYF
J: TRBJ1-5; V: TRBV7-8; D: NA; CDR3: CASSLGALYGEFGGNQPQHF
J: TRBJ1-1; V: TRBV29-1; D: TRBD1; CDR3: CSVEGQGVAYSEAFF
J: TRBJ2-7; V: TRBV27; D: TRBD2; CDR3: CASRTSGAGALSYEQYF
J: TRBJ2-6; V: TRBV4-2; D: NA; CDR3: CASSQDVGGSGANVLTF
J: TRBJ2-7; V: TRBV18; D: TRBD1; CDR3: CASSRWDSEGEQYF
J: TRBJ2-1; V: TRBV3-1/TRBV3-2; D: NA; CDR3: CASSQDFGGVGPYNEQFF
J: TRBJ1-2; V: TRBV5-1; D: TRBD1; CDR3: CASSLGQNPYGYTF
J: TRBJ1-6; V: TRBV11-2; D: TRBD1; CDR3: CASSRQGHNSPLHF
J: TRBJ1-5; V: TRBV27; D: NA; CDR3: CASGRHSDSNQPQHF
J: TRBJ1-6; V: TRBV30; D: NA; CDR3: CAWNLGRINSPLHF
J: TRBJ2-1; V: TRBV4-1; D: NA; CDR3: CASSQDTYNEQFF
J: TRBJ1-5; V: TRBV28; D: NA; CDR3: CASSLAGGHQPQHF
J: TRBJ1-1; V: TRBV28; D: TRBD1; CDR3: CATRARQGNTEAFF
J: TRBJ2-3; V: TRBV5-1; D: NA; CDR3: CASSWRAGEDTQYF
J: TRBJ1-2; V: TRBV18; D: NA; CDR3: CASSPWDKVNYGYTF
J: TRBJ2-3; V: TRBV27; D: NA; CDR3: CASSKTTGPRGGDTQYF
J: TRBJ2-2; V: TRBV9; D: TRBD1; CDR3: CASSVADGDRLNTGELFF
J: TRBJ1-1; V: TRBV7-9; D: TRBD1; CDR3: CASSSDRVSTEAFF
J: TRBJ1-6; V: TRBV5-6; D: NA; CDR3: CASSSRTAYSPLHF
J: TRBJ1-2; V: TRBV27; D: NA; CDR3: CASSLSPLSDYTF
J: TRBJ2-5; V: TRBV2; D: TRBD2; CDR3: CASGTRGETQYF
J: TRBJ1-1; V: TRBV15; D: NA; CDR3: CATSRDGLRWAESEAFF